The sequence of this T cell receptor (beta chain) was determined in a study of technical replicates of blood from a handful of donors. Measured with immunoSEQ multiplex PCR; TCRdb has only the in-frame clones, and not every one. The sample comprises about 14,000 clones, 80% of which are singletons, and 9.5% to 15% rests with the top ten. Germline CDR1 reads MDHEN; CDR2 reads SYDVKM. The CDR3 consists of 14 residues. V was shortened by 5 bases and J by 0 bases, with 11 bases between the two germline ends. This receptor was obtained from a human donor in good health. The sequencing input was PBMCs. The chain has TRBV28 and TRBJ2-7; D may be TRBD2 (6 bases). CDR3 in DNA: TGTGCCAGCAGTGGACTAAGTCTCTCCTACGAGCAGTACTTC. It yields the protein CASSGLSLSYEQYF.